These T cell receptor beta chains were read from a single sample in a study of cytomegalovirus exposure and HLA in healthy donors. Profiling relied on immunoSEQ multiplex PCR, and the TCRdb table lists in-frame clones only, not all of them. The sample gives 95,000 to 150,000 clones, just over 15% of which show up once; 1.5% to 2% is in the top ten. The sequenced sample consisted of PBMCs. These receptors all come from a woman aged 18-35 years in good health and CMV-seronegative. CDR3s include the opening cysteine and the closing phenylalanine or tryptophan. D genes are given only for firm matches. Clone size is shown for a subset of rows, as once, few, many or a class of expanded clone.

j_call,d_call,clone_size,v_call,cdr3_nt,cdr3_aa
TRBJ2-5,.,few,TRBV5-1,TGCGCCAGCAGCTCGGGGATTTCGGAGACCCAGTACTTC,CASSSGISETQYF
TRBJ2-7,.,.,TRBV7-3,TGTGCCAGCAGCTTACAGGGGGGCTCCTACGAGCAGTACTTC,CASSLQGGSYEQYF
TRBJ2-5,TRBD2,.,TRBV5-4,TGTGCCAGCAGCCCGGGAGGGCGGGGGGCTTCGGGGGAGACCCAGTACTTC,CASSPGGRGASGETQYF
TRBJ1-1,.,.,TRBV6-1,TGTGCCAGCAGTGAAGGGAGGGGTGAAGCTTTCTTT,CASSEGRGEAFF
TRBJ1-5,.,few,TRBV5-5,TGTGCCAGCAGCTTCACGGCAGGGAGCAATCAGCCCCAGCATTTT,CASSFTAGSNQPQHF
TRBJ2-3,TRBD1,.,TRBV11-3,TGTGCCAGCAGCTTACGGACAGGGACAGATACGCAGTATTTT,CASSLRTGTDTQYF
TRBJ2-2,.,.,TRBV9,TGTGCCAGCAGCGTAGCGAGTACTTTGGCCGGGGAGCTGTTTTTT,CASSVASTLAGELFF
TRBJ2-7,.,.,TRBV9,TGTGCCAGCAGCGGGGTAGCGGAGACCTACGAGCAGTACTTC,CASSGVAETYEQYF
TRBJ2-5,TRBD2,few,TRBV6-6,TGTGCCAGCAGCCGGGGACTACCCCGGCAAGGGTCCCAGTACTTC,CASSRGLPRQGSQYF
TRBJ1-2,TRBD1,few,TRBV7-3,TGTGCCAGCAGCCGGAACAGGGGGCAAGGCTACACCTTC,CASSRNRGQGYTF
TRBJ1-1,.,few,TRBV6-5,TGTGCCAGCAGTTACGGGGGGTTGGGGAACACTGAAGCTTTCTTT,CASSYGGLGNTEAFF
TRBJ2-3,.,few,TRBV5-1,TGCGCCAGCAGCCGAACGACAGACACAGATACGCAGTATTTT,CASSRTTDTDTQYF
TRBJ2-5,.,few,TRBV27,TGTGCCAGCAGTCCACCGGGTCGCAAAGAGACCCAGTACTTC,CASSPPGRKETQYF
TRBJ2-3,TRBD2,few,TRBV5-1,TGCGCCAGCAGCTCGGGACTAGCGGGAGGGGCAGATACGCAGTATTTT,CASSSGLAGGADTQYF
TRBJ2-3,TRBD1,.,TRBV4-2,TGTGCCAGCAGCCAAGCGGGACAGGACACAGATACGCAGTATTTT,CASSQAGQDTDTQYF
TRBJ2-3,.,.,TRBV5-1,TGCGCCAGCTCAGAGGTCCGAGGGGATACGCAGTATTTT,CASSEVRGDTQYF
TRBJ2-1,.,.,TRBV7-9,TGTGCCAGCAGCCTAACCTCCTCCGGGAGCTCCTACAATGAGCAGTTCTTC,CASSLTSSGSSYNEQFF
TRBJ2-3,.,.,TRBV6-5,TGTGCCAGCGGCAAACAGGGTTTTAGCACAGATACGCAGTATTTT,CASGKQGFSTDTQYF
TRBJ1-1,TRBD1,few,TRBV9,TGTGCCAGCAGCGGCGGACAGGGGCGGAGTGAAGCTTTCTTT,CASSGGQGRSEAFF
TRBJ1-5,TRBD1,.,TRBV6-5,TGTGCCAGCAGCCTAAACAGGGGTCATCAGCCCCAGCATTTT,CASSLNRGHQPQHF
TRBJ1-4,TRBD1,.,TRBV10-3,TGTGCCATCAGCCAGGGGGCGAGGGAAAAACTGTTTTTT,CAISQGAREKLFF
TRBJ2-4,.,.,TRBV4-3,TGCGCCAGCAGCCAAAGCGGGCCCTTAGCCAAAAACATTCAGTACTTC,CASSQSGPLAKNIQYF
TRBJ1-2,.,few,TRBV5-4,TGTGCCAGCAGCCCGAGGGCAGGGGCGCAAGCTAACTATGGCTACACCTTC,CASSPRAGAQANYGYTF
TRBJ2-2,TRBD1,few,TRBV28,TGTGCCAGCAGTCCCGGGACAGGGAACACCGGGGAGCTGTTTTTT,CASSPGTGNTGELFF
TRBJ2-1,TRBD2,.,TRBV18,TGTGCCAGCTCCCAGGGGACTAGCGGGTTCTACAATGAGCAGTTCTTC,CASSQGTSGFYNEQFF
TRBJ2-3,.,few,TRBV5-6,TGTGCCAGCAGCTTGGCCGGAGGAGATACGCAGTATTTT,CASSLAGGDTQYF
TRBJ2-1,TRBD2,once,TRBV28,TGTGCCAGCAGTTTAGCGGGGGGAAAGGGTGAGCAGTTCTTC,CASSLAGGKGEQFF
TRBJ1-3,.,.,TRBV19,TGTGCCAGTAGCCCAGACAGTGGAAACACCATATATTTT,CASSPDSGNTIYF
TRBJ2-3,TRBD2,few,TRBV28,TGTGCCAGCAACCCGGGACTAAGGTACACAGATACGCAGTATTTT,CASNPGLRYTDTQYF
TRBJ2-7,TRBD2,.,TRBV2,TGTGCCAGCAGCCCCGGGACTAGCGGGAGATCTGTCTACGAGCAGTACTTC,CASSPGTSGRSVYEQYF
TRBJ2-7,TRBD2,.,TRBV7-8,TGTGCCAGCAGCTTAGAGAGCGGGAGGGCTCACGAGCAGTACTTC,CASSLESGRAHEQYF
TRBJ2-5,TRBD2,many,TRBV30,TGTGCCTGGAATAGGGGACTAGCCGAAGAGACCCAGTACTTC,CAWNRGLAEETQYF